One and the same sample provided the 26 T cell receptor beta chains below, sequenced in a study of T cell responses to AZD1222 COVID-19 vaccine. TCRdb keeps only in-frame clones here, not all; method: immunoSEQ multiplex PCR. This sample has around 150,000 clones, with around 91% found just once. The sequenced sample was peripheral blood, obtained on day 0 of AZD1222 vaccination. The receptor set was obtained from an adult in good health.

This sequence joins TRBV6-5 and TRBJ1-3, with D uncertain. Trimming pared 4 bases from V and 0 bases from J, leaving 4 bases between. The CDR3 has 13 amino acids. Per germline, CDR1 MNHEY and CDR2 SVGAGI. The CDR3 region is CASSSYSGNTIYF. The CDR3 bases are TGTGCCAGCAGTTCCTACTCTGGAAACACCATATATTTT.

The chain links TRBV28 to TRBJ2-1, with D maybe TRBD1 (5 bases). Per the germline V gene, CDR1 is MDHEN and CDR2 is SYDVKM. Between the trimmed V and J ends, which lost 3 bases and 1 base, there was a span of 10 bases. The CDR3 is 15 residues long. CDR3 DNA: TGTGCCAGCAGTTTGATGGGGCTATCCTACAATGAGCAGTTCTTC. Amino acids: CASSLMGLSYNEQFF.

The chain recombines TRBV6-6 with TRBJ2-7, with a possible D match to TRBD1 (6 bases). This CDR3 has 14 amino acids. The germline gives CDR1 MNHNY, CDR2 SVGAGI (reference sequence). Trimming stripped 2 bases from V and 11 bases from J, with 19 bases between. The DNA for the CDR3 is TGTGCCAGCAGTTACCGATCGAATGAGCAGGGGAAGTACTTC. Translated: CASSYRSNEQGKYF.

The rearrangement links TRBV6-1 to TRBJ1-2; D possibly corresponds to TRBD1 (6 bases). Between the trimmed V and J ends, which lost 3 bases and 8 bases, there was a span of 16 bases. The CDR3 is 14 residues long. Looked up from germline, CDR1 is MNHNS and CDR2 is SASEGT. The CDR3 nucleotides read TGTGCCAGCAGTGACGAAGGCAGGGGAAGCGGCTACACCTTC. It specifies CASSDEGRGSGYTF.

The rearrangement links TRBV20-1 to TRBJ2-3; TRBD2 might be the D (6 bases). The V and J ends lost 3 bases and 3 bases respectively, with 10 bases between them. The germline gives CDR1 DFQATT, CDR2 SNEGSKA (reference sequence). The CDR3 has 13 amino acids. The CDR3 DNA follows: TGCAGTGCTAGTACTAGCAGTACAGATACGCAGTATTTT. It yields the protein CSASTSSTDTQYF.

The V and J genes are TRBV10-1 and TRBJ2-7; D perhaps matches TRBD1 (6 bases). The germline gives CDR1 WNHNN, CDR2 SYGVQD (reference sequence). The CDR3 has 13 amino acids. V dropped 6 bases and J dropped 2 bases, with 11 bases sitting between them. Here the CDR3 DNA reads TGCGCCAGCAGGGTAACAGGGCCCTACGAGCAGTACTTC. This gives the protein CASRVTGPYEQYF.

This chain connects TRBV4-3 to TRBJ2-7; D might be TRBD1 (5 bases). The V end lost 4 bases, the J end lost 5 bases, and 15 bases lay between the germline ends. This CDR3 comprises 14 residues. Germline CDR1 is LGHNA and CDR2 is YSLEER. CDR3 protein: CASSRTRAPNEQYF. The CDR3 DNA reads TGCGCCAGCAGCCGAACCAGGGCCCCCAACGAGCAGTACTTC.

This sequence joins TRBV5-1 and TRBJ1-4, with D tentatively TRBD1 (6 bases). The CDR3 is made up of 16 amino acids. Trimming took off 3 bases at V and 7 bases at J, with 19 bases between the two ends. Germline-derived CDR1 and CDR2 are SGHRS and YFSETQ. CDR3 loop: CASSSSPSGGGEKLFF. CDR3 nucleotide sequence: TGCGCCAGCAGCTCATCCCCCTCCGGGGGCGGTGAAAAACTGTTTTTT. Full variable domain (rest looked up from reference TRBV5-1 and TRBJ1-4): KAGVTQTPRYLIKTRGQQVTLSCSPISGHRSVSWYQQTPGQGLQFLFEYFSETQRNKGNFPGRFSGRQFSNSRSEMNVSTLELGDSALYLCASSSSPSGGGEKLFFGSGTQLSVL.

V is TRBV9 and J is TRBJ1-4; D may be TRBD1 (6 bases). Germline V lookup: CDR1 SGDLS, CDR2 YYNGEE. The CDR3 loop spans 13 amino acids. V lost 4 bases and J lost 8, with 12 bases in between. CDR3 protein: CASSRGFEEKLFF. The CDR3 DNA follows: TGTGCCAGCAGCAGGGGGTTCGAGGAAAAACTGTTTTTT.

This rearrangement joins TRBV6-2 or TRBV6-3 to TRBJ2-1; D not certain. The CDR3 spans 11 residues. Trimming cost V 2 bases and J 5 bases, with 1 base left between them. Germline CDR1 MNHEY, CDR2 SVGEGT. Here the CDR3 reads CASSYNNEQFF. In DNA form, the CDR3 reads TGTGCCAGCAGTTACAACAATGAGCAGTTCTTC.

This sequence joins TRBV11-2 and TRBJ1-3; D unresolved. CDR1 SGHAT and CDR2 FQNNGV come from the germline V gene. The V gene lost 5 bases and the J gene lost 8 bases, with 19 bases spanning the gap. CDR3 size: 15 residues. CDR3 coding DNA: TGTGCCAGCAGCCGTTCCGCCCCCCCGAGGGACACCATATATTTT. Its protein is CASSRSAPPRDTIYF.

The chain combines TRBV6-5 with TRBJ2-7; the match to TRBD1 covers 9 bases. The CDR3 is made up of 15 amino acids. In germline, CDR1 is MNHEY, CDR2 SVGAGI. Trimming removed 6 bases from V and 5 bases from J; junction bases left unmatched: 11. In DNA form, the CDR3 reads TGTGCCAGCAGCCCCGGGACAGGGATTCGAAACGAGCAGTACTTC. Amino acids: CASSPGTGIRNEQYF.

The gene calls are TRBV9 and TRBJ1-4; D is unresolved. The CDR3 is 13 residues long. V lost 4 bases and J lost 3, with 7 bases in between. Germline CDR1 SGDLS, CDR2 YYNGEE. As DNA, the CDR3 is TGTGCCAGCAGCCTCAGACCTAATGAAAAACTGTTTTTT. Translating it yields CASSLRPNEKLFF. The full variable domain, in which reference TRBV9 and TRBJ1-4 provide the parts outside the CDR3, is DSGVTQTPKHLITATGQRVTLRCSPRSGDLSVYWYQQSLDQGLQFLIQYYNGEERAKGNILERFSAQQFPDLHSELNLSSLELGDSALYFCASSLRPNEKLFFGSGTQLSVL.

The chain joins TRBV6-5 to TRBJ2-3, with 8 bases aligning to TRBD1. The V segment lost 6 bases and the J segment 1 base; nucleotides outside the gene matches: 3. The CDR3 extends over 14 amino acids. Germline CDR1 reads MNHEY; CDR2 reads SVGAGI. CDR3 in amino acids: CASRPGQGTDTQYF. Written as DNA, the CDR3 is TGTGCCAGCAGGCCGGGACAGGGCACAGATACGCAGTATTTT.

The chain couples TRBV5-1 to TRBJ1-1; possibly TRBD1 for D (5 bases). The V and J ends lost 6 bases and 5 bases respectively, with 14 bases between them. The CDR3 extends over 13 amino acids. Germline assignment: CDR1 SGHRS and CDR2 YFSETQ. CDR3 coding DNA: TGCGCCAGCAACGGGCAGGGAAGGACTGAAGCTTTCTTT. Its protein product is CASNGQGRTEAFF. Variable domain in full (rest from reference TRBV5-1 and TRBJ1-1): KAGVTQTPRYLIKTRGQQVTLSCSPISGHRSVSWYQQTPGQGLQFLFEYFSETQRNKGNFPGRFSGRQFSNSRSEMNVSTLELGDSALYLCASNGQGRTEAFFGQGTRLTVV.

The chain combines TRBV3-1 (or the pseudogene TRBV3-2) with TRBJ1-2; D is unclear. This CDR3 contains 15 residues. Per germline, CDR1 LGHDT and CDR2 YNNKEL (reference sequence). Deletions cut 2 bases from V and 1 base from J, with 11 bases between. The CDR3: CASSQNGVSNYGYTF. CDR3 nucleotide sequence: TGTGCCAGCAGCCAAAACGGAGTGAGTAACTATGGCTACACCTTC.

The chain links TRBV11-2 to TRBJ1-2, with 7 positions matching TRBD1. Losses at the gene ends were 1 base for V and 4 bases for J; bases not matched to a gene: 3. The CDR3 has 14 amino acids. CDR1 and CDR2 (germline): SGHAT, FQNNGV. CDR3 sequence (DNA): TGTGCCAGCAGCTTAGGAAACAGGGGCTATGGCTACACCTTC. Amino acids: CASSLGNRGYGYTF.

The chain employs TRBV7-2 and TRBJ2-4; a possible D gene is TRBD2 (6 bases). This CDR3 contains 16 residues. From germline, CDR1 is SGHTA and CDR2 FQGNSA. The V gene lost 1 base and the J gene lost 9 bases, with 19 bases spanning the gap. The CDR3 region is CASSLGRGVRGGIQYF. CDR3 DNA: TGTGCCAGCAGCTTAGGCCGCGGGGTGCGGGGCGGCATTCAGTACTTC.

J is TRBJ1-1 and V is TRBV5-6; D gene unclear. CDR3 length: 15 amino acids. Trimming pared 4 bases from V and 1 base from J, leaving 14 bases between. The germline V gene has CDR1 SGHDT and CDR2 YYEEEE. The CDR3 spells CASSPEGPRNTEAFF. The CDR3 DNA sequence: TGTGCCAGCAGCCCCGAGGGTCCGAGGAACACTGAAGCTTTCTTT.

The CDR3 DNA is TGTGCCAGCAGCCAAGGGGTCGGCACTGAAGCTTTCTTT. It translates to CASSQGVGTEAFF. This chain joins TRBV4-2 and TRBJ1-1; D unresolved. V was cut by 1 base and J by 4 bases, with 7 bases left in between. Germline CDR1 LGHNA, CDR2 YNFKEQ. CDR3 length: 13 residues.

This clone was detected a few times. In nucleotides, the CDR3 is TGTGCCAGCAGCCAAGGTAGGAACAATGAGCAGTTCTTC. Translation gives CASSQGRNNEQFF. This rearrangement joins TRBV3-1 (or the pseudogene TRBV3-2) to TRBJ2-1; D is unresolved. Germline assignment: CDR1 LGHDT and CDR2 YNNKEL (reference sequence). This CDR3 is built from 13 residues. V was cut by 1 base and J by 5 bases, with 6 bases left in between.

The gene calls are TRBV5-1 and TRBJ1-6, with D possibly matching TRBD1 (5 bases). Trimming removed 0 bases from V and 6 bases from J, with 7 bases in between. From germline, CDR1 is SGHRS and CDR2 YFSETQ. The CDR3 is 14 residues long. The CDR3 is CASSLVRGNSPLHF. DNA for the CDR3: TGCGCCAGCAGCTTGGTGAGGGGTAATTCACCCCTCCACTTT.

This clone was counted a single time. The rearrangement uses TRBV19 and TRBJ2-4; maybe TRBD2 (6 bases). The CDR3 consists of 15 residues. Germline lookup yields CDR1 LNHDA and CDR2 SQIVND (reference sequence). V was clipped by 6 bases and J by 2 bases, with 14 bases between them. Written as DNA, the CDR3 is TGTGCCAGTAGGAGGGTGGGGGGTCCCAAAAACATTCAGTACTTC. Amino acid sequence: CASRRVGGPKNIQYF. Complete variable domain (other parts from reference TRBV19 and TRBJ2-4): DGGITQSPKYLFRKEGQNVTLSCEQNLNHDAMYWYRQDPGQGLRLIYYSQIVNDFQKGDIAEGYSVSREKKESFPLTVTSAQKNPTAFYLCASRRVGGPKNIQYFGAGTRLSVL.

V and J are TRBV28 and TRBJ2-5, with D possibly matching TRBD2 (7 bases). CDR3 length equals 15 residues. Germline V gene sequence: CDR1 MDHEN, CDR2 SYDVKM. V shed 7 bases and J shed 5 bases, with 20 bases lying between them. CDR3 nucleotide sequence: TGTGCCAGCACGCCAGGGGCGGGGGCGTTGGAGACCCAGTACTTC. This gives the protein CASTPGAGALETQYF.

The chain combines TRBV15 with TRBJ2-7; D may be TRBD1 (6 bases). CDR1 is LNHNV and CDR2 is YYDKDF in the germline V gene (reference sequence). V was clipped by 0 bases and J by 1 base, with 10 bases between them. CDR3 size: 15 residues. In nucleotides, the CDR3 is TGTGCCACCAGCAGAGAGGGGGCACGATCCTACGAGCAGTACTTC. Protein sequence: CATSREGARSYEQYF.

The chain joins TRBV5-1 to TRBJ1-1, with 8 bases aligning to TRBD1. After removal of 4 bases from V and 5 bases from J, the junction contained 7 bases not matched to a gene. CDR3 length: 14 amino acids. The germline V gene encodes CDR1 SGHRS and CDR2 YFSETQ. As DNA, the CDR3 is TGCGCCAGCAGCACGGGACAGGTGGGGACTGAAGCTTTCTTT. This translates into CASSTGQVGTEAFF.